One sample yielded the 27 T cell receptor beta chains listed below, sequenced in a study of technical replicates of blood from a handful of donors. TCRdb's table, derived via immunoSEQ multiplex PCR, lists solely in-frame clones and lacks some. The sample yields approximately 82,000 clones, 80% to 95% seen once. The sample was T cells isolated from PBMCs. These receptors all stem from a human donor in good health. Some clones in this sample may be carry-over from other donors' samples.

This chain uses TRBV5-6 with TRBJ2-5; TRBD2 agrees at 8 bases. CDR3 length: 14 residues. The ends lost 2 bases at V and 4 bases at J; junction bases unmatched: 4. Germline CDR1 reads SGHDT; CDR2 reads YYEEEE. The CDR3: CASSLAGEGETQYF. The CDR3 coding sequence is TGTGCCAGCAGCTTAGCGGGAGAGGGAGAGACCCAGTACTTC.

The CDR3 DNA reads as TGTGCCAGCAGCCTTGGGATAGGACAACCCAATCAGCCCCAGCATTTT. Its protein is CASSLGIGQPNQPQHF. The genes are TRBV13 and TRBJ1-5, with a weak D call TRBD1 (5 bases). Trimming stripped 5 bases from V and 3 bases from J, with 17 bases between. The germline V gene has CDR1 PRHDT and CDR2 FYEKMQ (reference sequence). The length of the CDR3 is 16 residues.

The rearrangement links TRBV11-2 to TRBJ2-3; TRBD1 agrees at 7 bases. The CDR3 extends over 13 amino acids. Germline V gives CDR1 SGHAT, CDR2 FQNNGV. The J segment lost 10 bases and the V segment lost 5 bases, leaving 9 bases of the junction unmatched. The CDR3 region has the DNA TGTGCCAGCAGCCCGAATCGGGACAGTGCGCAGTATTTT. It codes for CASSPNRDSAQYF.

The J gene is TRBJ1-2, the V gene TRBV11-2; D remains unclear. Germline-derived CDR1 and CDR2 are SGHAT and FQNNGV. This CDR3 is 13 amino acids long. V lost 4 bases and J 4 bases, leaving 10 bases between the germline ends. CDR3 nucleotide sequence: TGTGCCAGCAGCTCCCTGGGCAGCTATGGCTACACCTTC. It encodes CASSSLGSYGYTF.

This clone appeared a few times. This chain links TRBV28 with TRBJ1-5; D uncertain. V dropped 1 base and J dropped 9 bases, with 19 bases sitting between them. The CDR3 has 16 residues. Germline V gives CDR1 MDHEN, CDR2 SYDVKM. The CDR3 is CASSLSTRMVDVPQHF. The CDR3 DNA reads TGTGCCAGCAGTTTATCTACGAGGATGGTGGATGTGCCCCAGCATTTT. The variable domain in full, with the rest retrieved from reference TRBV28 and TRBJ1-5, is DVKVTQSSRYLVKRTGEKVFLECVQDMDHENMFWYRQDPGLGLRLIYFSYDVKMKEKGDIPEGYSVSREKKERFSLILESASTNQTSMYLCASSLSTRMVDVPQHFGDGTRLSIL.

The V and J genes are TRBV5-8 and TRBJ2-7; 8 bases match TRBD2. The CDR3 is 14 amino acids. V was clipped by 10 bases and J by 1 base; unmatched bases: 10. Germline V gene lookup returns CDR1 SGHTS and CDR2 YDEGEE. Here the CDR3 reads CAGPGVAGSYEQYF. The CDR3 nucleotides are TGTGCCGGCCCCGGAGTAGCGGGATCCTACGAGCAGTACTTC.

The rearrangement joins TRBV29-1 to TRBJ2-7; a weak D match, TRBD2 (6 bases). This CDR3 spans 12 amino acids. CDR1 and CDR2 from the germline V gene are SQVTM and ANQGSEA. V lost 6 bases, J lost 4 bases, and 13 bases lay in between. The CDR3 sequence is CSVRDRQYEQYF. In nucleotides, the CDR3 is TGCAGCGTGCGGGACCGCCAATACGAGCAGTACTTC.

V gene TRBV4-1 combines with J gene TRBJ2-7; D unclear. V lost 2 bases, J lost 2 bases, and 13 bases lay in between. CDR1 is MGHRA and CDR2 is YSYEKL in the germline V gene. This CDR3 comprises 15 residues. This chain's CDR3 is CASSQNLLSPYEQYF. DNA of the CDR3: TGCGCCAGCAGCCAAAATTTGTTAAGCCCCTACGAGCAGTACTTC.

The chain employs TRBV19 and TRBJ1-4; TRBD1 aligns across 7 bases. The CDR3 has 13 amino acids. Germline CDR1 and CDR2: LNHDA and SQIVND (reference sequence). The V segment lost 6 bases and the J segment 4 bases; nucleotides outside the gene matches: 2. CDR3 protein: CASRGQDNEKLFF. The CDR3 region has the DNA TGTGCCAGTAGAGGACAGGATAATGAAAAACTGTTTTTT.

This clone was detected a few times. The chain employs TRBV6-5 and TRBJ1-1, with TRBD1 identical over 7 bases. V dropped 0 bases and J dropped 4; count of bases not matched to a gene: 5. CDR1 and CDR2 (germline): MNHEY, SVGAGI. The CDR3 covers 15 residues. CDR3 in DNA: TGTGCCAGCAGTTACTCGAACAGGGGAATCACTGAAGCTTTCTTT. It yields the protein CASSYSNRGITEAFF.

Worth noting for this clone: In the same sample, other DNA sequences code for this CDR3. This chain uses TRBV30 with TRBJ1-5; a weak D match, TRBD1 (5 bases). The germline V gene encodes CDR1 GTSNPN and CDR2 SVGIG (reference sequence). The CDR3 has 13 amino acids. The V gene lost 1 base and the J gene lost 5 bases, with 9 bases spanning the gap. The chain's CDR3 is CAWSGGGDQPQHF. The CDR3 DNA reads TGTGCCTGGAGTGGGGGAGGGGATCAGCCCCAGCATTTT.

The genes are TRBV18 and TRBJ1-4; the D is unclear. The CDR3 has 15 amino acids. CDR1 is KGHSH, CDR2 LQKENI, per germline. V was trimmed by 3 bases and J by 1 base, leaving 9 bases between them. CDR3 region: CASSPPTRTNEKLFF. In nucleotides, the CDR3 is TGTGCCAGCTCACCCCCGACAAGAACTAATGAAAAACTGTTTTTT.

The chain joins TRBV5-1 to TRBJ2-7; D uncertain. CDR3 length equals 14 residues. Trimming shortened V by 0 bases and J by 2 bases, and 9 bases separated the two germline ends. Germline CDR1 reads SGHRS; CDR2 reads YFSETQ. The CDR3 DNA sequence: TGCGCCAGCAGCTTGGACCAGATTGCCTACGAGCAGTACTTC. This encodes CASSLDQIAYEQYF.

There are a few counts of this clone. An end of the junction differs from the germline gene, which may be a read error. This chain connects TRBV7-7 to TRBJ2-1; 9 bases match TRBD2. Germline V gene sequence: CDR1 SSHAT, CDR2 FNYEAQ (reference sequence). The CDR3 is 19 residues long. CDR3 sequence (DNA): TGTGCTAGCAGCTTAGAAGTAGCGGGGGTCACGGGGTTTTACAATGAGCAGTTCTTC. Protein product: CASSLEVAGVTGFYNEQFF.

The V call is TRBV7-8, the J call TRBJ2-7; 7 bases are shared with TRBD2. Unmatched junction bases numbered 8, after V lost 4 bases and J lost 2 bases. The CDR3 covers 15 residues. CDR1 is SGHVS, CDR2 FQNEAQ, per germline. The CDR3: CASSSRDYSAYEQYF. Written as DNA, the CDR3 is TGTGCCAGCAGCTCCCGGGACTACTCTGCCTACGAGCAGTACTTC.

This chain links TRBV15 with TRBJ2-3; D not resolved. Per the germline V gene, CDR1 is LNHNV and CDR2 is YYDKDF (reference sequence). The CDR3 runs to 14 residues. The V gene lost 0 bases and the J gene lost 2 bases, with 6 bases spanning the gap. CDR3 region: CATSREGYTDTQYF. The CDR3 DNA is TGTGCCACCAGCAGAGAGGGCTACACAGATACGCAGTATTTT. Together with reference TRBV15 and TRBJ2-3, the CDR3 gives the full variable domain: DAMVIQNPRYQVTQFGKPVTLSCSQTLNHNVMYWYQQKSSQAPKLLFHYYDKDFNNEADTPDNFQSRRPNTSFCFLDIRSPGLGDTAMYLCATSREGYTDTQYFGPGTRLTVL.

The V and J genes are TRBV19 and TRBJ2-7; 9 bases fit TRBD1. Per germline, CDR1 LNHDA and CDR2 SQIVND (reference sequence). This CDR3 comprises 15 residues. V gave up 6 bases and J gave up 6 bases; unmatched junction bases: 12. Written as DNA, the CDR3 is TGTGCCAGTAGCTATGGGACAGGGAGACTCGGCGAGCAGTACTTC. Its protein is CASSYGTGRLGEQYF. Full variable domain (remainder filled in from reference TRBV19 and TRBJ2-7): DGGITQSPKYLFRKEGQNVTLSCEQNLNHDAMYWYRQDPGQGLRLIYYSQIVNDFQKGDIAEGYSVSREKKESFPLTVTSAQKNPTAFYLCASSYGTGRLGEQYFGPGTRLTVT.

CDR3 DNA: TGTGCCAGTACATTCTCCTACAATGAGCAGTTCTTC. Translating it yields CASTFSYNEQFF. V gene TRBV28 combines with J gene TRBJ2-1; no firm D call. The CDR3 covers 12 residues. CDR1 MDHEN and CDR2 SYDVKM come from the germline V gene. V lost 9 bases, J lost 0 bases, and 6 bases lay in between.

This clone showed up just a few times. The gene calls are TRBV5-8 and TRBJ1-4, with a possible D match to TRBD1 (5 bases). The V end was cut by 4 bases, the J end by 6 bases, with 13 bases between. The CDR3 spans 14 residues. Germline V CDR1 and CDR2: SGHTS, YDEGEE. The CDR3 loop reads CASSSRVIHEKLFF. CDR3 coding DNA: TGTGCCAGCAGCAGCAGGGTAATCCATGAAAAACTGTTTTTT.

J is TRBJ1-2 and V is TRBV6-9, with TRBD1 matching 8 bases. V shed 6 bases and J 6 bases; nucleotides not matched to a gene: 15. Germline CDR1 MNHGY, CDR2 SVAAGI. The CDR3 is 16 amino acids. CDR3 loop: CASSTIRGLLFNGYTF. CDR3 nucleotide sequence: TGTGCCAGCAGCACGATCAGGGGGCTTCTCTTCAATGGCTACACCTTC.

The rearrangement links TRBV29-1 to TRBJ2-7, with D possibly being TRBD1 (6 bases). V dropped 0 bases and J dropped 1 base, with 19 bases sitting between them. The CDR3 is 17 amino acids. Germline V lookup: CDR1 SQVTM, CDR2 ANQGSEA. Here the CDR3 reads CSVEEPSLAGESYEQYF. The CDR3, as DNA: TGCAGCGTTGAAGAGCCGAGCCTGGCAGGGGAGTCCTACGAGCAGTACTTC.

The V call is TRBV5-5, the J call TRBJ2-2, with unresolved D. Germline CDR1 reads SGHKS; CDR2 reads YYEKEE (reference sequence). CDR3 length: 14 amino acids. V gave up 0 bases and J gave up 3 bases, with 6 bases separating them. The CDR3 sequence: CASSLDLYTGELFF. The CDR3 nucleotides read TGTGCCAGCAGCTTGGATCTGTACACCGGGGAGCTGTTTTTT.

This clone was counted between two and nine times. The V gene is TRBV11-2, the J gene TRBJ2-1; 8 bases agree with TRBD1. J was trimmed by 7 bases and V by 2 bases; bases with no gene match: 13. The CDR3 is 17 amino acids. Germline V gives CDR1 SGHAT, CDR2 FQNNGV. The CDR3 loop reads CASSLRSGQGARNEQFF. The CDR3 DNA sequence: TGTGCCAGCAGCTTAAGATCCGGGCAGGGGGCCAGGAATGAGCAGTTCTTC.

This clone occurred a few times. The rearrangement uses TRBV19 and TRBJ1-1; TRBD1 is a possible D gene (6 bases). This CDR3 contains 13 residues. CDR1 is LNHDA and CDR2 is SQIVND in the germline V gene (reference sequence). V was pared by 4 bases and J by 8 bases, with 14 bases between. Here the CDR3 DNA reads TGTGCCAGTAGTACCTCCGGACAGCAAGAAGCTTTCTTT. It yields the protein CASSTSGQQEAFF.

This chain links TRBV9 with TRBJ2-7; tentative D call: TRBD2 (5 bases). Germline V gives CDR1 SGDLS, CDR2 YYNGEE. The CDR3 runs to 15 residues. V dropped 4 bases and J dropped 4 bases, with 18 bases sitting between them. The CDR3 region has the DNA TGTGCCAGCAGCCCTTGGGAGTGGGGAAGGTACGAGCAGTACTTC. Translation gives CASSPWEWGRYEQYF. Full variable domain (rest looked up from reference TRBV9 and TRBJ2-7): DSGVTQTPKHLITATGQRVTLRCSPRSGDLSVYWYQQSLDQGLQFLIQYYNGEERAKGNILERFSAQQFPDLHSELNLSSLELGDSALYFCASSPWEWGRYEQYFGPGTRLTVT.

This chain uses TRBV2 with TRBJ1-1, with D unclear. The germline V gene has CDR1 SNHLY and CDR2 FYNNEI. There are 13 residues in the CDR3. V lost 2 bases and J lost 4, with 8 bases in between. CDR3 bases: TGTGCCAGCAGTGAAAGGCGGGTCACTGAAGCTTTCTTT. Its translation is CASSERRVTEAFF.

This chain connects TRBV9 to TRBJ2-5; TRBD2 matches at 13 bases. CDR1 is SGDLS, CDR2 YYNGEE, per germline. The V and J ends lost 4 bases and 0 bases, in that order; junction bases with no gene match: 3. The CDR3 sequence is 16 residues long. The CDR3 DNA sequence: TGTGCCAGCAGCCCGGGACTAGCGGGGTACCAAGAGACCCAGTACTTC. This sequence encodes CASSPGLAGYQETQYF.